Reported below is one T cell receptor (beta chain). What it recognizes is unknown. This specimen belongs to a study of T cell responses to AZD1222 COVID-19 vaccine. Only in-frame clones appear in the TCRdb table, and some are missing; sequencing was by immunoSEQ multiplex PCR. This sample has 95,000 to 150,000 clones, with around 85% found just once. Doses given second, at about 4 or about 12 weeks, were pooled. Findings of the study overall: Most donors were white British, females outnumbered males, and clonal diversity was possibly underestimated. The reported proportion of spike-specific TCRs targeting unmutated variant regions was nearly half. The number of AZD1222 recipients seropositive at baseline was only five or six.

The material sequenced was peripheral blood, taken 28 days after the second AZD1222 dose. The origin of this receptor is an adult who received the AZD1222 COVID-19 vaccine.

The CDR3 nucleotides read TGTGCCAGCAGCCTAAAGGGCAGATACAATGAGCAGTTCTTC. Protein product: CASSLKGRYNEQFF. This sequence joins TRBV4-2 and TRBJ2-1; no reliable D call. This CDR3 is 14 amino acids long. Per germline, CDR1 LGHNA and CDR2 YNFKEQ. V was trimmed by 4 bases and J by 4 bases, leaving 11 bases between them.